The present T cell receptor beta chain was sequenced within a study of shared clonotypes between healthy human individuals. Study findings and constraints: Rarefaction demonstrated incomplete sorted-subset sequencing despite large depth.

This clone is a singleton in its sample. What it binds is not known. The germline gives CDR1 SGHTS, CDR2 YDEGEE. Trimming took off 3 bases at V and 0 bases at J, with 9 bases between the two ends. The CDR3 covers 15 residues. Genomic DNA belonging to each subset was distributed in equal measure over several immunoSEQ plates. Replicate sorted-subset PCRs were loaded with 150 to 250 ng DNA, tens of thousands of T cell genomes. Profiled with immunoSEQ multiplex PCR; TCRdb holds only in-frame clones, not every one. The sample has about 2.2 million clones, around 93% seen once. Naive CD8 cells comprised CD45RO-negative, CCR7-positively selected cells, excluding terminally differentiated effector memory CD45RA+ cells.

This TCR was sampled from a man aged 18 to 29 in good health. Some clones in this sample may be carry-over from other donors' samples. This sequence joins TRBV5-8 and TRBJ1-4; D gene unclear. Sequencing was performed on naive CD8+ T cells from PBMCs. The CDR3 DNA sequence: TGTGCCAGCAGCTCGGGTGTTGCAACTAATGAAAAACTGTTTTTT. Its protein product is CASSSGVATNEKLFF.